This TCR beta chain emerged from a study of OX40 agonist ivuxolimab in advanced cancers. Study-level information: The patients got ivuxolimab, which is an agonistic anti-OX40 (CD134) antibody.

The cohort excluded patients with autoimmune disease history or systemic immunosuppression. TCRdb's copy holds only in-frame clones and misses some; the assay was immunoSEQ multiplex PCR. In the table there are about 40,000 clones, about 87% of which are singletons. The CDR3 is made up of 15 amino acids. The germline CDR1 and CDR2 sequences are SGDLS and YYNGEE. V was trimmed by 0 bases and J by 0 bases, leaving 8 bases between them. The study, taken as a whole, reports: Researchers report that CD8+ T cells had, on average, more expanded clones than CD4+.

A remark on this clone: Antigen specificity is unknown.

The rearrangement joins TRBV9 to TRBJ2-3; a possible D gene is TRBD2 (5 bases). This material consisted of CD4+ or CD8+ T cells sorted from blood, taken in a trial of the OX40 agonist ivuxolimab. The clonotype originates from an adult with an advanced solid tumor such as melanoma, head and neck, liver or kidney cancer. CDR3: CASSVGGLSTDTQYF. DNA for the CDR3: TGTGCCAGCAGCGTAGGCGGGCTGAGCACAGATACGCAGTATTTT. The whole variable domain, remainder taken from reference TRBV9 and TRBJ2-3, is DSGVTQTPKHLITATGQRVTLRCSPRSGDLSVYWYQQSLDQGLQFLIQYYNGEERAKGNILERFSAQQFPDLHSELNLSSLELGDSALYFCASSVGGLSTDTQYFGPGTRLTVL.